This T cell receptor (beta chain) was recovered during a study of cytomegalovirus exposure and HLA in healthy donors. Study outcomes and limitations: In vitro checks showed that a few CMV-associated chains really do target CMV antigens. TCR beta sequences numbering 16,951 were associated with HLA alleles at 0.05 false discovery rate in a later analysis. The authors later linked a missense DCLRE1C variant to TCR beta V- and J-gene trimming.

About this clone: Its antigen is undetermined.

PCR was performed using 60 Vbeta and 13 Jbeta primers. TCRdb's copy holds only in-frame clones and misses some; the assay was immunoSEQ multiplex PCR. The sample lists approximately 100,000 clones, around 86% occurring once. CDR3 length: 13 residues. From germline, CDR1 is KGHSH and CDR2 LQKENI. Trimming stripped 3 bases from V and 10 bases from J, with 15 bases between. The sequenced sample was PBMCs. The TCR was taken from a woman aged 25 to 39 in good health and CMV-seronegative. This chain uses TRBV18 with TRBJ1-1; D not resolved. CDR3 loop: CASSPPGSMRAFF. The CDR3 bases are TGTGCCAGCTCACCTCCTGGGAGTATGAGAGCTTTCTTT.